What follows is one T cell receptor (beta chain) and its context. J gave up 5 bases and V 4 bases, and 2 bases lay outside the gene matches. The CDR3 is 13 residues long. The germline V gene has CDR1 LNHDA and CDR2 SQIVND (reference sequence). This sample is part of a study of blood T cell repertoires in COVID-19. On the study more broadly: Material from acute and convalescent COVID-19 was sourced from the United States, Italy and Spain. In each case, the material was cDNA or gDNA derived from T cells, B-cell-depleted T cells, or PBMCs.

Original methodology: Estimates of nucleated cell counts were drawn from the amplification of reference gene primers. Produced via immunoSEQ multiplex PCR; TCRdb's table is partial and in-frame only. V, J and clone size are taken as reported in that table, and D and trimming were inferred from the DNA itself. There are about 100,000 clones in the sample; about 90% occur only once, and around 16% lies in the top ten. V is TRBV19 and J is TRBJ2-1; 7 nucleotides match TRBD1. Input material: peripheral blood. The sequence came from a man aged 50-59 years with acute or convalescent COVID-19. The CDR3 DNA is TGTGCCAGTAGTACAACAGGGGACAATGAGCAGTTCTTC. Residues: CASSTTGDNEQFF.